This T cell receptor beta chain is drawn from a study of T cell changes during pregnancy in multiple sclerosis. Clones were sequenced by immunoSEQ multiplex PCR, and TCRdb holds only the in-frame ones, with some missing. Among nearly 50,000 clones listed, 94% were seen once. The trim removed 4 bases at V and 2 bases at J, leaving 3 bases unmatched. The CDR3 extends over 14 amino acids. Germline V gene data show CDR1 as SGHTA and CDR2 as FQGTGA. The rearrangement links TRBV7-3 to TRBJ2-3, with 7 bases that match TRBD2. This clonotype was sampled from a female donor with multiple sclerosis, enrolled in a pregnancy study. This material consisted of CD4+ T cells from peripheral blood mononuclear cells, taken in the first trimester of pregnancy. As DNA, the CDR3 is TGTGCCAGCAGCTCCGGACTAGTCACAGATACGCAGTATTTT. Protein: CASSSGLVTDTQYF.